One sample yielded the 28 T cell receptor beta chains listed below, sequenced in a study of shared clonotypes between healthy human individuals. Naive-designated CD8 cells lacked CD45RO, were positively enriched for CCR7, and omitted terminally differentiated effector memory CD45RA+ cells. Generated by immunoSEQ multiplex PCR, the TCRdb table keeps only in-frame clones and is missing some. The table shows about 550,000 clones, with around 95% occurring only once. Sequencing used naive CD8+ T cells sorted from blood. The receptors originated from a woman aged 30 to 39 in good health.

The rearrangement joins TRBV2 to TRBJ2-1; D is ambiguous. Germline V gene lookup returns CDR1 SNHLY and CDR2 FYNNEI. V was shortened by 1 base and J by 4 bases, with 11 bases between the two germline ends. This CDR3 has 15 amino acids. This chain's CDR3 is CASSEVALPYNEQFF. The CDR3 DNA reads TGTGCCAGCAGTGAAGTCGCTCTACCTTACAATGAGCAGTTCTTC.

The genes are TRBV11-2 and TRBJ2-1; 10 bases fit TRBD2. Trimming removed 1 base from V and 8 bases from J; junction bases left unmatched: 8. Germline CDR1 and CDR2: SGHAT and FQNNGV. CDR3 size: 16 residues. The CDR3 nucleotides are TGTGCCAGCAGCTTAGGTCCAGCGGGAGGGCCTCATGAGCAGTTCTTC. The encoded protein is CASSLGPAGGPHEQFF.

This clone was detected only once. The chain links TRBV2 to TRBJ2-5, with 9 bases fitting TRBD2. The CDR3 extends over 16 amino acids. The ends lost 8 bases at V and 4 bases at J; junction bases unmatched: 14. Germline V gene sequence: CDR1 SNHLY, CDR2 FYNNEI. CDR3 in amino acids: CASQPGVAGERETQYF. CDR3 DNA sequence: TGTGCCAGCCAACCGGGGGTAGCGGGAGAACGAGAGACCCAGTACTTC.

This chain joins TRBV5-4 and TRBJ2-7; 9 nucleotides align to TRBD2. Germline CDR1 and CDR2: SGHNT and YYREEE (reference sequence). Trimming cost V 5 bases and J 2 bases; bases outside gene matches: 5. This CDR3 comprises 14 residues. The CDR3 here is CASRSAGGTYEQYF. CDR3 nucleotides: TGTGCCAGCAGATCAGCGGGAGGCACCTACGAGCAGTACTTC.

Written as DNA, the CDR3 is TGTGCCATCGGGGAGTCCCCAGATACGCAGTATTTT. Protein sequence: CAIGESPDTQYF. The V gene is TRBV6-6, the J gene TRBJ2-3; D might be TRBD2 (5 bases). The CDR3 is made up of 12 amino acids. Germline CDR1 and CDR2: MNHNY and SVGAGI (reference sequence). V lost 10 bases and J 4 bases, leaving 12 bases between the germline ends.

The V call is TRBV19, the J call TRBJ2-7; 7 bases match TRBD1. CDR1 is LNHDA, CDR2 SQIVND, per germline (reference sequence). CDR3 size: 13 residues. With V trimmed by 6 bases and J by 4 bases, 6 bases remained unmatched. CDR3 bases: TGTGCCAGTAGAGGCAGGGGGAGTTACGAGCAGTACTTC. It codes for CASRGRGSYEQYF.

The chain combines TRBV6-5 with TRBJ2-1; no clear D. V dropped 5 bases and J dropped 1 base, with 9 bases sitting between them. This CDR3 region has 14 residues. The V gene's germline CDR1 is MNHEY and CDR2 SVGAGI. CDR3 region: CASSSTSSYNEQFF. Written as DNA, the CDR3 is TGTGCCAGCAGTAGTACATCTTCCTACAATGAGCAGTTCTTC.

The gene calls are TRBV6-5 and TRBJ2-7, with D unclear. CDR3 length: 14 residues. Germline V CDR1 and CDR2: MNHEY, SVGAGI. V lost 4 bases to trimming and J lost 1 base, with 11 bases between them. CDR3 loop: CASSFTRASYEQYF. CDR3 nucleotide sequence: TGTGCCAGCAGTTTTACTCGAGCATCCTACGAGCAGTACTTC.

The chain links TRBV11-2 to TRBJ2-5; D is ambiguous. Gene TRBJ2-7 matches the end of the DNA better, so the J call may be wrong. CDR3 length equals 13 residues. CDR1 is SGHAT, CDR2 FQNNGV, per germline. CDR3: CASSFSPDYEQYF. CDR3 bases: TGTGCCAGCAGCTTCTCTCCTGACTACGAGCAGTACTTC.

A word on this clone: Different DNA sequences within this sample yield the same CDR3. V gene TRBV27 combines with J gene TRBJ2-5, with D possibly matching TRBD1 (5 bases). CDR1 and CDR2 (germline): MNHEY, SMNVEV (reference sequence). CDR3 length: 14 residues. Deletions cut 2 bases from V and 5 bases from J, with 12 bases between. The CDR3 reads CASSLAGLGETQYF. For the CDR3, the DNA is TGTGCCAGCAGTTTAGCAGGGCTGGGGGAGACCCAGTACTTC.

The chain joins TRBV19 to TRBJ2-5, with D uncertain. The DNA end is more similar to TRBJ2-7, so the J call may be wrong. Germline V gene sequence: CDR1 LNHDA, CDR2 SQIVND (reference sequence). CDR3 length equals 15 residues. CDR3 sequence: CASSIQALPPYEQYF. CDR3 nucleotides: TGTGCCAGTAGTATACAGGCTCTCCCACCCTACGAGCAGTACTTC.

The J gene is TRBJ2-7, the V gene TRBV25-1, with D possibly matching TRBD1 (7 bases). There are 16 residues in the CDR3. V dropped 1 base and J dropped 2 bases, with 15 bases sitting between them. Germline loops: CDR1 MGHDK, CDR2 SYGVNS. The CDR3 DNA reads TGTGCCAGCAGTGAATTTCAGGGGGGACTTACCTACGAGCAGTACTTC. Translation: CASSEFQGGLTYEQYF.

The chain combines TRBV7-6 with TRBJ1-2; the D is unclear. The CDR3 loop spans 13 amino acids. The V gene lost 0 bases and the J gene lost 4 bases, with 6 bases spanning the gap. Germline V CDR1 and CDR2: SGHVS, FNYEAQ. CDR3 in DNA: TGTGCCAGCAGCTTAGCTGAGGGCTATGGCTACACCTTC. Translation: CASSLAEGYGYTF.

The rearrangement uses TRBV7-9 and TRBJ1-4; 10 bases map to TRBD1. This CDR3 region has 13 residues. J lost 6 bases, V lost 11 bases, and 6 bases had no gene match. Germline-derived CDR1 and CDR2 are SEHNR and FQNEAQ (reference sequence). DNA of the CDR3: TGTGCCGTAGCCGGGACAGGGGATGAAAAACTGTTTTTT. This codes for CAVAGTGDEKLFF.

This chain links TRBV10-2 with TRBJ2-7; unclear D gene. Germline CDR1 and CDR2: WSHSY and SAAADI. V was cut by 5 bases and J by 1 base, with 6 bases left in between. This CDR3 is built from 12 residues. CDR3 nucleotides: TGCGCCAGCAGTCACATATCCTACGAGCAGTACTTC. Translated, it gives CASSHISYEQYF.

This clone was seen once. The V gene is TRBV5-4, the J gene TRBJ2-1; D is unclear. Trimming left V 2 bases short and J 0 bases short, with 6 bases between. Germline CDR1 is SGHNT and CDR2 is YYREEE (reference sequence). The CDR3 covers 14 residues. The CDR3 here is CASSLLSSYNEQFF. DNA of the CDR3: TGTGCCAGCAGCTTACTCAGCTCCTACAATGAGCAGTTCTTC.

This rearrangement joins TRBV15 to TRBJ2-5; D unresolved. The length of the CDR3 is 14 residues. V was trimmed by 3 bases and J by 4 bases, leaving 12 bases between them. Germline CDR1 is LNHNV and CDR2 is YYDKDF (reference sequence). This CDR3 is CATSRGIGRETQYF. CDR3 in DNA: TGTGCCACCAGCAGGGGGATCGGGCGAGAGACCCAGTACTTC.

V usage is TRBV15 and J usage is TRBJ1-4; 10 bases are shared with TRBD1. V shed 8 bases and J 7 bases; nucleotides not matched to a gene: 4. Germline CDR1 is LNHNV and CDR2 is YYDKDF (reference sequence). The CDR3 runs 13 residues. DNA of the CDR3: TGTGCCACCCGGACAGGGGGATTTGAAAAACTGTTTTTT. Protein sequence: CATRTGGFEKLFF.

This chain uses TRBV28 with TRBJ2-2; no reliable D call. Trimming left V 6 bases short and J 4 bases short, with 12 bases between. This CDR3 contains 14 residues. Germline values: CDR1 MDHEN, CDR2 SYDVKM. DNA of the CDR3: TGTGCCAGCAGATCCACTACCGGCACCGGGGAGCTGTTTTTT. Its protein is CASRSTTGTGELFF.

The sample holds one count of this clone. This sample includes further DNA sequences coding for the same CDR3. This chain uses TRBV27 with TRBJ2-1, with D uncertain. The CDR3 covers 15 residues. V was cut by 0 bases and J by 0 bases, with 6 bases left in between. In germline, CDR1 is MNHEY, CDR2 SMNVEV (reference sequence). CDR3 region: CASSLSPSSYNEQFF. The CDR3 DNA follows: TGTGCCAGCAGTTTATCGCCTAGCTCCTACAATGAGCAGTTCTTC.

The sample holds one count of this clone. The chain couples TRBV29-1 to TRBJ2-2; D is unresolved. The CDR3 is made up of 14 amino acids. CDR1 and CDR2 (germline): SQVTM, ANQGSEA. V was trimmed by 4 bases and J by 1 base, leaving 10 bases between them. The CDR3 region has the DNA TGCAGCGTTGGACCGGAACAGAACACCGGGGAGCTGTTTTTT. Its protein product is CSVGPEQNTGELFF.

The rearrangement links TRBV2 to TRBJ2-7; 8 nucleotides match TRBD1. Germline CDR1 reads SNHLY; CDR2 reads FYNNEI. This CDR3 has 16 amino acids. After removal of 4 bases from V and 0 bases from J, the junction contained 8 bases not matched to a gene. CDR3 region: CASSGMRDRSSYEQYF. Here the CDR3 DNA reads TGTGCCAGCAGTGGAATGCGGGACAGGAGCTCCTACGAGCAGTACTTC.

The CDR3 loop is CASSVEGVNSYEQYF. The CDR3 DNA is TGTGCCAGCAGCGTAGAAGGCGTCAACTCCTACGAGCAGTACTTC. V and J are TRBV9 and TRBJ2-7; D remains ambiguous. The CDR3 runs to 15 residues. V was trimmed by 0 bases and J by 0 bases, leaving 10 bases between them. Germline V CDR1 and CDR2: SGDLS, YYNGEE.

This clone was seen a single time. The chain employs TRBV29-1 and TRBJ2-2; D not certain. Germline CDR1 is SQVTM and CDR2 is ANQGSEA. This CDR3 comprises 14 residues. The ends were cut back, 7 bases at V and 4 bases at J, with 16 bases in the middle. The CDR3 DNA follows: TGCAGCGCATCCCTCGGCACCTTCACCGGGGAGCTGTTTTTT. Translating it yields CSASLGTFTGELFF.

This clone is a singleton in its sample. CDR3 bases: TGTGCCAGCAGCCCAACCTTGGGATACACTGAAGCTTTCTTT. It yields the protein CASSPTLGYTEAFF. J is TRBJ1-1 and V is TRBV28; no clear D. CDR1 MDHEN and CDR2 SYDVKM come from the germline V gene. Trimming took off 6 bases at V and 3 bases at J, with 14 bases between the two ends. The CDR3 extends over 14 amino acids.

The rearrangement links TRBV30 to TRBJ1-5; 9 nucleotides match TRBD1. V was clipped by 1 base and J by 5 bases; unmatched bases: 3. This CDR3 region has 14 residues. Germline values: CDR1 GTSNPN, CDR2 SVGIG (reference sequence). The CDR3 sequence: CAWSDGQGYQPQHF. The CDR3 coding sequence is TGTGCCTGGAGTGATGGACAGGGGTATCAGCCCCAGCATTTT.

The J gene is TRBJ1-2, the V gene TRBV28, with 7 bases that match TRBD1. CDR1 MDHEN and CDR2 SYDVKM come from the germline V gene. This CDR3 has 14 residues. V lost 3 bases and J lost 4; bases outside the gene matches: 5. Here the CDR3 DNA reads TGTGCCAGCAGTTTTCCGAGGGACAGCTATGGCTACACCTTC. Translated: CASSFPRDSYGYTF.

A word on this clone: This same CDR3 is encoded by further DNA sequences in the sample. J is TRBJ2-5 and V is TRBV7-9; D remains ambiguous. The CDR3 spans 14 residues. Germline CDR1 is SEHNR and CDR2 is FQNEAQ (reference sequence). Trimming cost V 1 base and J 2 bases, with 8 bases left between them. The CDR3 loop reads CASSLVGGQETQYF. The CDR3 DNA is TGTGCCAGCAGCTTAGTAGGCGGACAAGAGACCCAGTACTTC.